This TCR beta chain was identified in a study of metastatic and nonmetastatic thyroid tumors. Thyroid surgery was preceded by no treatment in any patient. TCRdb reprocessed the PCR reads using MiXCR. The sample includes roughly 39,000 clones, around half of them seen just once. The CDR3 is made up of 13 amino acids. The V gene's germline CDR1 is SNHLY and CDR2 FYNNEI. V lost 3 bases, J lost 5 bases, and 8 bases lay in between. This clone was found a few times. The chain combines TRBV2 with TRBJ2-1, with a possible D match to TRBD2 (5 bases). This clonotype was sampled from a male donor with papillary thyroid cancer or a benign thyroid nodule (not recorded which). Some clones in this sample may be carry-over from other donors' samples. Sample: tumor tissue. The CDR3 region has the DNA TGTGCCAGCAGTGAGAGGGCTAACAATGAGCAGTTCTTC. The encoded protein is CASSERANNEQFF.